This T cell receptor (beta chain) was sequenced during a study of early T cells in non-severe SARS-CoV-2 infection. Study background: Alpha and beta chains were unpaired, from unsorted whole-blood bulk RNA.

V shed 4 bases and J 6 bases; nucleotides not matched to a gene: 8. This CDR3 is built from 16 residues. Germline assignment: CDR1 MNHNY and CDR2 SVGAGI (reference sequence). General observations from the study: Lookups in VDJdb leaned toward anti-spike CD8 responses and missed private and CD4 specificities.

The library protocol tagged individual cDNA molecules with unique molecular identifiers. TCRdb re-derived calls from the 5' RACE reads in MiXCR, one entry per CDR3 protein. The sample consists of approximately 70,000 distinct CDR3 sequences, 9.5% to 15% of them appearing once. Remarks on this clonotype: No antigen is known for it.

The clonotype originates from an adult who was a healthcare worker with PCR-confirmed SARS-CoV-2 infection or an uninfected control (not recorded which). The chain employs TRBV6-6 and TRBJ1-5, with TRBD1 matching over 11 bases. The sequenced material came from whole blood. The DNA for the CDR3 is TGTGCCAGCAGTTCCACCGGGACAGGGGGAGGTCAGCCCCAGCATTTT. Its protein is CASSSTGTGGGQPQHF.